The T cell receptor (beta chain) described here comes from a study of vaccination effects on CD4 cells after COVID-19. Antigen-specific CD4+ T cells were first expanded with viral peptide pools by the ViraFEST assay and only then sequenced. The culture ran for 10 to 11 days, and then CD4+ T cells were isolated. Participants completed two doses of the BNT162b2 or mRNA-1273 vaccine. Vaccinated recipients, who were negative for nucleocapsid antibodies, had no history of SARS-CoV-2 infection. Assay used: immunoSEQ multiplex PCR; TCRdb lists only in-frame clones, some missing. The sample has about 59,000 clones, approximately 78% seen once. The germline CDR1 and CDR2 sequences are SGHVS and FQNEAQ. The CDR3 extends over 14 amino acids. Trimming stripped 2 bases from V and 4 bases from J, with 11 bases between. Whole-study results and caveats: Late post-vaccination samples showed marked contraction of infection- and vaccine-induced clones.

Concerning this clone: Its target is not known.

The TCR comes from a human donor who received a COVID-19 vaccine. This chain uses TRBV7-8 with TRBJ1-1; D gene unclear. The source was CD4+ T cells from PBMCs cultured with HCoV-OC43 spike peptides, collected after COVID-19 vaccination. Described subset: HCoV-OC43 spike overlapping peptide pool stimulation. CDR3 in DNA: TGTGCCAGCAGCTTAACCGGGGAGTCCACTGAAGCTTTCTTT. This codes for CASSLTGESTEAFF.